Shown below are 27 T cell receptor beta chains from a single sample sequenced in a study of T cell repertoires in ileal Crohn's disease (dated by TCRdb to the late 2010s). Libraries were prepared through the immunoSEQ multiplex PCR assay. This immuneACCESS table, as held by TCRdb, lists in-frame sequences with V and J called but not all clones. Of the missing ones, under half trace to an unresolved V gene in checked studies; the others have no known cause. The sample table holds approximately 13,000 clones, of which roughly 85% were seen once. The ten largest clones add up to roughly 3.7% of the sample. Sequencing was carried out using ileal tissue. These receptors were taken from an adult with Crohn's disease.

V and J are TRBV30 and TRBJ1-2; no reliable D call. V dropped 3 bases and J dropped 8 bases, with 19 bases sitting between them. CDR1 is GTSNPN and CDR2 is SVGIG in the germline V gene (reference sequence). CDR3 length: 14 residues. CDR3 DNA sequence: TGTGCCTGGAGCCCGGACCGACTCGGGAGCGGCTACACCTTC. Protein product: CAWSPDRLGSGYTF. The complete variable domain, with remaining parts taken from reference TRBV30 and TRBJ1-2, reads SQTIHQWPATLVQPVGSPLSLECTVEGTSNPNLYWYRQAAGRGLQLLFYSVGIGQISSEVPQNLSASRPQDRQFILSSKKLLLSDSGFYLCAWSPDRLGSGYTFGSGTRLTVV.

The chain is built from TRBV19 and TRBJ1-5, with TRBD1 matching over 10 bases. The CDR3 consists of 16 residues. Germline trimming cut 0 bases from V and 4 bases from J; bases unmatched to any gene: 3. From germline, CDR1 is LNHDA and CDR2 SQIVND (reference sequence). This CDR3 reads CASSIDWTGGNQPQHF. The CDR3 region has the DNA TGTGCCAGTAGTATAGATTGGACAGGGGGTAATCAGCCCCAGCATTTT.

The V and J genes are TRBV4-1 and TRBJ2-4; TRBD1 matches at 7 bases. J gave up 2 bases and V 2 bases, and 3 bases lay outside the gene matches. Per germline, CDR1 MGHRA and CDR2 YSYEKL. The CDR3 covers 15 residues. As DNA, the CDR3 is TGCGCCAGCAGCCAACCGACAGGGTCCAAAAACATTCAGTACTTC. Translation gives CASSQPTGSKNIQYF.

The CDR3 region has the DNA TGTGCCAGCAGCCCCGGGATCCCCGGGGAGCTGTTTTTT. The encoded protein is CASSPGIPGELFF. The V gene is TRBV6-4, the J gene TRBJ2-2, with D possibly TRBD2 on 5 matching bases. Looked up from germline, CDR1 is MRHNA and CDR2 is SNTAGT. The CDR3 sequence is 13 residues long. V lost 6 bases and J lost 6, with 11 bases in between.

The CDR3 sequence is CASSGVRERTGELFF. The CDR3 DNA reads as TGTGCCAGCTCAGGAGTGCGGGAGCGCACCGGGGAGCTGTTTTTT. This chain connects TRBV18 to TRBJ2-2; TRBD2 matches 7 bases. The CDR3 is 15 residues long. Unmatched junction bases numbered 7, after V lost 5 bases and J lost 4 bases. The germline V gene encodes CDR1 KGHSH and CDR2 LQKENI.

The chain joins TRBV11-3 to TRBJ2-2, with D possibly being TRBD2 (6 bases). Trimming cost V 5 bases and J 6 bases, with 22 bases left between them. Germline-derived CDR1 and CDR2 are SGHNT and YENEEA. CDR3 length equals 17 residues. As DNA, the CDR3 is TGTGCCAGCAGCCAGCGGAAGGCTAGCGCCCCGGCCGGGGAGCTGTTTTTT. Its protein product is CASSQRKASAPAGELFF.

The chain couples TRBV5-1 to TRBJ1-1, with D possibly TRBD1 on 5 matching bases. This CDR3 is 15 amino acids long. The V end lost 4 bases, the J end lost 4 bases, and 17 bases lay between the germline ends. In germline, CDR1 is SGHRS, CDR2 YFSETQ. CDR3 protein: CASSPSWVRGTEAFF. The CDR3 region has the DNA TGCGCCAGCAGCCCGTCATGGGTAAGGGGCACTGAAGCTTTCTTT. Full variable domain (missing parts from reference TRBV5-1 and TRBJ1-1): KAGVTQTPRYLIKTRGQQVTLSCSPISGHRSVSWYQQTPGQGLQFLFEYFSETQRNKGNFPGRFSGRQFSNSRSEMNVSTLELGDSALYLCASSPSWVRGTEAFFGQGTRLTVV.

The J gene is TRBJ1-4, the V gene TRBV4-3, with 7 positions matching TRBD1. CDR3 length: 14 amino acids. V lost 0 bases and J lost 5; bases outside the gene matches: 0. CDR1 and CDR2 from the germline V gene are LGHNA and YSLEER. Written as DNA, the CDR3 is TGCGCCAGCAGCCAAGACAGGGGGAATGAAAAACTGTTTTTT. It yields the protein CASSQDRGNEKLFF.

The V call is TRBV6-4, the J call TRBJ2-2; D possibly corresponds to TRBD1 (6 bases). V lost 6 bases, J lost 4 bases, and 12 bases lay in between. Per germline, CDR1 MRHNA and CDR2 SNTAGT. CDR3 length: 14 amino acids. CDR3 nucleotide sequence: TGTGCCAGCAGCGTAACAGGGAGCACCGGGGAGCTGTTTTTT. Translated, it gives CASSVTGSTGELFF.

The chain couples TRBV9 to TRBJ2-7; tentative D call: TRBD2 (5 bases). The germline V and J ends were trimmed by 0 bases and 0 bases, with 13 bases remaining between them. Germline-derived CDR1 and CDR2 are SGDLS and YYNGEE. This CDR3 contains 16 residues. CDR3 bases: TGTGCCAGCAGCGTAGGGGTGCGACGGGACTCCTACGAGCAGTACTTC. Its translation: CASSVGVRRDSYEQYF.

This clone has a single count. This chain uses TRBV30 with TRBJ1-6, with 9 bases identical to TRBD1. Germline-derived CDR1 and CDR2 are GTSNPN and SVGIG (reference sequence). With 1 base clipped from V and 8 bases from J, the junction kept 3 bases outside the gene matches. The CDR3 is 14 amino acids. CDR3 coding DNA: TGTGCCTGGAGTGATCGGACAGGGGATTCACCCCTCCACTTT. This sequence encodes CAWSDRTGDSPLHF.

The chain has TRBV30 and TRBJ2-7; D possibly corresponds to TRBD1 (5 bases). Trimming pared 0 bases from V and 3 bases from J, leaving 9 bases between. The CDR3 totals 13 residues. Germline V gene sequence: CDR1 GTSNPN, CDR2 SVGIG (reference sequence). Here the CDR3 reads CAWSVQVSYEQYF. The CDR3 nucleotides are TGTGCCTGGAGTGTACAGGTTAGCTACGAGCAGTACTTC. Full variable domain (missing parts from reference TRBV30 and TRBJ2-7): SQTIHQWPATLVQPVGSPLSLECTVEGTSNPNLYWYRQAAGRGLQLLFYSVGIGQISSEVPQNLSASRPQDRQFILSSKKLLLSDSGFYLCAWSVQVSYEQYFGPGTRLTVT.

J is TRBJ1-5 and V is TRBV5-6; TRBD1 might be the D (5 bases). CDR3 length: 15 residues. CDR1 and CDR2 (germline): SGHDT, YYEEEE. The V end was cut by 1 base, the J end by 5 bases, with 13 bases between. The chain's CDR3 is CASSLKGLADQPQHF. The CDR3 DNA reads TGTGCCAGCAGCTTGAAGGGACTAGCGGATCAGCCCCAGCATTTT.

The CDR3 protein is CASSLGVGTGNTIYF. CDR3 bases: TGTGCCAGCAGCTTAGGGGTGGGCACTGGAAACACCATATATTTT. The chain recombines TRBV11-3 with TRBJ1-3; D is uncertain. The germline CDR1 and CDR2 sequences are SGHNT and YENEEA. The CDR3 runs 15 residues. The V end was cut by 1 base, the J end by 2 bases, with 9 bases between. Together with reference TRBV11-3 and TRBJ1-3, the CDR3 gives the full variable domain: EAGVVQSPRYKIIEKKQPVAFWCNPISGHNTLYWYLQNLGQGPELLIRYENEEAVDDSQLPKDRFSAERLKGVDSTLKIQPAELGDSAVYLCASSLGVGTGNTIYFGEGSWLTVV.

V usage is TRBV7-2 and J usage is TRBJ1-1; D unclear. Germline CDR1 SGHTA, CDR2 FQGNSA. The length of the CDR3 is 14 residues. V shed 1 base and J shed 0 bases, with 6 bases lying between them. The CDR3 sequence: CASSLGPLNTEAFF. The CDR3 DNA is TGTGCCAGCAGCTTAGGGCCATTGAACACTGAAGCTTTCTTT. Looking up the rest from reference TRBV7-2 and TRBJ1-1 gives the full variable domain: GAGVSQSPSNKVTEKGKDVELRCDPISGHTALYWYRQSLGQGLEFLIYFQGNSAPDKSGLPSDRFSAERTGGSVSTLTIQRTQQEDSAVYLCASSLGPLNTEAFFGQGTRLTVV.

The chain recombines TRBV6-1 with TRBJ1-2; tentatively, D is TRBD1 (6 bases). CDR3 length: 13 residues. The V gene's germline CDR1 is MNHNS and CDR2 SASEGT. V was trimmed by 5 bases and J by 1 base, leaving 8 bases between them. The CDR3 reads CASSPGHNYGYTF. The CDR3 DNA is TGTGCCAGCAGTCCGGGACATAACTATGGCTACACCTTC.

V is TRBV5-1 and J is TRBJ1-1, with TRBD1 matching 8 bases. With 4 bases clipped from V and 1 base from J, the junction kept 3 bases outside the gene matches. CDR3 length: 14 amino acids. CDR1 is SGHRS and CDR2 is YFSETQ in the germline V gene. CDR3 in amino acids: CASSTGQGNTEAFF. Written as DNA, the CDR3 is TGCGCCAGCAGCACAGGACAGGGGAACACTGAAGCTTTCTTT.

The chain combines TRBV6-5 with TRBJ1-2, with 9 nucleotides matching TRBD1. Per germline, CDR1 MNHEY and CDR2 SVGAGI. CDR3 length: 16 amino acids. V trimming: 1 base; J trimming: 4 bases; junction bases outside the gene matches: 7. The CDR3 nucleotides read TGTGCCAGCAGTTACTTAAGACAGGGGGGAGCCTATGGCTACACCTTC. Translating it yields CASSYLRQGGAYGYTF.

The chain recombines TRBV27 with TRBJ2-7; a weak D match, TRBD1 (5 bases). Deletions cut 0 bases from V and 6 bases from J, with 9 bases between. Per germline, CDR1 MNHEY and CDR2 SMNVEV (reference sequence). The CDR3 length is 13 residues. The CDR3 is CASSLSKGAEQYF. The CDR3 DNA sequence: TGTGCCAGCAGTTTATCGAAAGGGGCCGAGCAGTACTTC.

The sample holds one count of this clone. The chain has TRBV4-3 and TRBJ2-3; 8 bases are shared with TRBD2. This CDR3 has 16 residues. V shed 4 bases, J shed 0 bases, and the junction held 6 bases outside the gene matches. CDR1 is LGHNA and CDR2 is YSLEER in the germline V gene. CDR3 in amino acids: CASSLISGASTDTQYF. CDR3 sequence (DNA): TGCGCCAGCAGCCTCATTAGCGGGGCTAGCACAGATACGCAGTATTTT.

This clone appeared a single time. The rearrangement joins TRBV30 to TRBJ1-2; 9 positions match TRBD1. Germline values: CDR1 GTSNPN, CDR2 SVGIG (reference sequence). The CDR3 consists of 13 residues. V dropped 4 bases and J dropped 8; count of bases not matched to a gene: 8. The CDR3 spells CAWTRQGVRGYTF. The CDR3 bases are TGTGCCTGGACCCGACAGGGGGTACGGGGCTACACCTTC.

The genes are TRBV18 and TRBJ1-1; possibly TRBD1 for D (6 bases). The V end lost 5 bases, the J end lost 1 base, and 11 bases lay between the germline ends. There are 14 residues in the CDR3. Germline V lookup: CDR1 KGHSH, CDR2 LQKENI. DNA for the CDR3: TGTGCCAGCTCAGCCGGGACACAGAACACTGAAGCTTTCTTT. This translates into CASSAGTQNTEAFF.

A few counts support this clone. The chain links TRBV2 to TRBJ1-5; no definite D call. Germline V CDR1 and CDR2: SNHLY, FYNNEI. The CDR3 has 13 residues. V was clipped by 7 bases and J by 5 bases, with 12 bases between them. The CDR3 loop is CASIPEADQPQHF. As DNA, the CDR3 is TGTGCCAGCATTCCCGAAGCGGATCAGCCCCAGCATTTT.

This chain connects TRBV19 to TRBJ1-1; D not certain. Germline-derived CDR1 and CDR2 are LNHDA and SQIVND (reference sequence). This CDR3 has 15 amino acids. V was shortened by 3 bases and J by 1 base, with 12 bases between the two germline ends. The CDR3 here is CASSMARRGNTEAFF. Here the CDR3 DNA reads TGTGCCAGTAGTATGGCCCGGAGAGGGAACACTGAAGCTTTCTTT.

The chain combines TRBV2 with TRBJ2-3, with 9 bases lining up with TRBD2. With 0 bases clipped from V and 4 bases from J, the junction kept 8 bases outside the gene matches. Germline CDR1 and CDR2: SNHLY and FYNNEI. This CDR3 has 17 amino acids. The CDR3 loop reads CASSEAGSGSGSDTQYF. The CDR3 DNA reads as TGTGCCAGCAGTGAAGCGGGTAGCGGGAGTGGGTCAGATACGCAGTATTTT.

A remark on this clone: In the same sample, other DNA sequences code for this CDR3. The chain links TRBV18 to TRBJ1-5; D not resolved. CDR1 and CDR2 (germline): KGHSH, LQKENI. This CDR3 comprises 13 residues. Trimming removed 3 bases from V and 5 bases from J, with 8 bases in between. The DNA of the CDR3 is TGTGCCAGCTCACCGGAAACAGATCAGCCCCAGCATTTT. Protein: CASSPETDQPQHF. The full variable domain, its missing parts supplied by reference TRBV18 and TRBJ1-5, is NAGVMQNPRHLVRRRGQEARLRCSPMKGHSHVYWYRQLPEEGLKFMVYLQKENIIDESGMPKERFSAEFPKEGPSILRIQQVVRGDSAAYFCASSPETDQPQHFGDGTRLSIL.

This chain links TRBV6-4 with TRBJ2-5; 8 bases align to TRBD2. The CDR3 totals 13 residues. Unmatched junction bases numbered 3, after V lost 5 bases and J lost 4 bases. Germline V gene data show CDR1 as MRHNA and CDR2 as SNTAGT. In DNA, the CDR3 is TGTGCCAGCAGTCTGCGGGAGGCAGAGACCCAGTACTTC. Amino acids: CASSLREAETQYF.